Presented here are 21 T cell receptor beta chains from one specimen sequenced in a study of blood T cell repertoires in COVID-19. Clones were read by immunoSEQ multiplex PCR, and TCRdb kept only the in-frame ones, dropping some. The sample includes some 70,000 clones, around 86% of them seen just once. Sequenced sample: peripheral blood. The source of these receptors is a man aged 45-65 years with active COVID-19.

The chain has TRBV28 and TRBJ1-5; TRBD1 agrees at 11 bases. The CDR3 consists of 14 residues. CDR1 is MDHEN, CDR2 SYDVKM, per germline. After removal of 6 bases from V and 7 bases from J, the junction contained 5 bases not matched to a gene. The CDR3 loop reads CASRGGQGGQPQHF. The CDR3 coding sequence is TGTGCCAGCAGGGGGGGACAGGGGGGACAGCCCCAGCATTTT. Full variable domain (missing parts from reference TRBV28 and TRBJ1-5): DVKVTQSSRYLVKRTGEKVFLECVQDMDHENMFWYRQDPGLGLRLIYFSYDVKMKEKGDIPEGYSVSREKKERFSLILESASTNQTSMYLCASRGGQGGQPQHFGDGTRLSIL.

The genes are TRBV27 and TRBJ1-2; D unclear. V lost 0 bases to trimming and J lost 1 base, with 9 bases between them. The CDR3 contains 15 residues. Germline V CDR1 and CDR2: MNHEY, SMNVEV (reference sequence). The CDR3 sequence: CASSLSMRGNYGYTF. The CDR3 DNA follows: TGTGCCAGCAGTTTATCGATGCGGGGTAACTATGGCTACACCTTC.

The gene calls are TRBV12-3 or TRBV12-4 and TRBJ2-7, with a weak D call TRBD1 (6 bases). V lost 5 bases and J lost 2, with 10 bases in between. The CDR3 is 13 residues long. CDR3 protein: CASSLGQTYEQYF. CDR3 bases: TGTGCCAGCAGTCTAGGACAGACCTACGAGCAGTACTTC.

This clone turned up a few times. V and J are TRBV7-2 and TRBJ1-1; tentatively, D is TRBD1 (5 bases). Germline assignment: CDR1 SGHTA and CDR2 FQGNSA. Trimming removed 5 bases from V and 1 base from J, with 8 bases in between. The CDR3 covers 13 residues. In DNA, the CDR3 is TGTGCCAGCAGCAACGACAGGAACACTGAAGCTTTCTTT. Translation gives CASSNDRNTEAFF.

The gene calls are TRBV2 and TRBJ2-2; 10 nucleotides line up with TRBD1. The germline gives CDR1 SNHLY, CDR2 FYNNEI. V lost 6 bases to trimming and J lost 6 bases; unmatched junction nucleotides: 4. This CDR3 has 14 amino acids. CDR3 in amino acids: CASSRTGGPGELFF. CDR3 bases: TGTGCCAGCAGCAGGACAGGGGGTCCCGGGGAGCTGTTTTTT.

This rearrangement joins TRBV7-2 to TRBJ1-1; 7 positions match TRBD1. The CDR3 sequence is 14 residues long. The V segment lost 3 bases and the J segment 2 bases; nucleotides outside the gene matches: 3. Looked up from germline, CDR1 is SGHTA and CDR2 is FQGNSA. Here the CDR3 reads CASSFGTANTEAFF. CDR3 nucleotides: TGTGCCAGCAGCTTTGGGACAGCAAACACTGAAGCTTTCTTT.

The V and J genes are TRBV4-1 and TRBJ1-2, with a tentative D call TRBD1 (5 bases). Trimming stripped 2 bases from V and 8 bases from J, with 21 bases between. The CDR3 is 16 amino acids. Germline loops: CDR1 MGHRA, CDR2 YSYEKL. CDR3 region: CASSQWGSGGIKGYTF. CDR3 in DNA: TGCGCCAGCAGCCAATGGGGCTCGGGAGGGATAAAGGGCTACACCTTC.

V is TRBV2 and J is TRBJ1-5; possibly TRBD1 for D (5 bases). This CDR3 has 12 amino acids. Trimming removed 8 bases at V and 9 bases at J, with 14 bases between. Per the germline V gene, CDR1 is SNHLY and CDR2 is FYNNEI. As DNA, the CDR3 is TGTGCCAGCGGTGTGGCAGGGCGGCCCCAGCATTTT. Protein sequence: CASGVAGRPQHF.

The chain recombines TRBV7-9 with TRBJ2-7, with 9 nucleotides matching TRBD1. V trimming: 3 bases; J trimming: 7 bases; junction bases outside the gene matches: 10. CDR3 size: 15 residues. From germline, CDR1 is SEHNR and CDR2 FQNEAQ (reference sequence). CDR3 nucleotides: TGTGCCAGCAGCTTGTACCGGGACAGGGAGGAAGAGCAGTACTTC. This sequence encodes CASSLYRDREEEQYF.

The J gene is TRBJ2-3, the V gene TRBV24-1, with 7 positions matching TRBD1. Germline V gene lookup returns CDR1 KGHDR and CDR2 SFDVKD. The CDR3 has 16 amino acids. V trimming: 4 bases; J trimming: 6 bases; junction bases outside the gene matches: 12. The CDR3 region has the DNA TGTGCCACCAGTGACCGACAGGGTGGAAATCTGGATACGCAGTATTTT. This gives the protein CATSDRQGGNLDTQYF.

This clone has a handful of counts. This rearrangement joins TRBV7-2 to TRBJ2-7; TRBD1 matches 8 bases. This CDR3 has 16 residues. Losses at the gene ends were 4 bases for V and 3 bases for J; bases not matched to a gene: 11. Germline V gene data show CDR1 as SGHTA and CDR2 as FQGNSA. CDR3 DNA: TGTGCCAGCAGCTCCCCGAGGAAGACAGGGGACTACGAGCAGTACTTC. It codes for CASSSPRKTGDYEQYF.

The chain recombines TRBV6-5 with TRBJ2-4; D uncertain. The germline gives CDR1 MNHEY, CDR2 SVGAGI. The CDR3 loop spans 14 amino acids. Trimming took 6 bases from V and 0 from J, leaving 9 bases between them. Here the CDR3 reads CASRELLAKNIQYF. In nucleotides, the CDR3 is TGTGCCAGCAGGGAGCTTCTAGCCAAAAACATTCAGTACTTC.

The chain uses TRBV28 and TRBJ1-1; a weak D match, TRBD1 (5 bases). The V end was cut by 7 bases, the J end by 0 bases, with 15 bases between. Germline CDR1 MDHEN, CDR2 SYDVKM. This CDR3 spans 15 amino acids. The CDR3 coding sequence is TGTGCCAGCATACTCCAGGGACTCATGAACACTGAAGCTTTCTTT. It codes for CASILQGLMNTEAFF.

The chain is built from TRBV28 and TRBJ2-1; 7 nucleotides agree with TRBD1. This CDR3 spans 15 amino acids. V lost 9 bases to trimming and J lost 3 bases; unmatched junction nucleotides: 11. Germline-derived CDR1 and CDR2 are MDHEN and SYDVKM. This CDR3 reads CASSVPGQFYNEQFF. The CDR3 region has the DNA TGTGCCAGTAGCGTACCGGGACAGTTCTACAATGAGCAGTTCTTC.

Note on this clone: The junction departs from germline at one end; a sequencing error may be responsible. The rearrangement links TRBV6-5 to TRBJ1-4; D uncertain. Per the germline V gene, CDR1 is MNHEY and CDR2 is SVGAGI. The CDR3 is 13 amino acids. CDR3 protein: CASSTPTSEKLFF. For the CDR3, the DNA is TGTGCCAGCAGTACGCCAACTAGTGAAAAACTGTTTTTT.

In its sample, this clone was seen a few times. J is TRBJ2-3 and V is TRBV6-5, with TRBD2 matching 12 bases. Germline assignment: CDR1 MNHEY and CDR2 SVGAGI. With V trimmed by 10 bases and J by 3 bases, 5 bases remained unmatched. This CDR3 spans 14 amino acids. As DNA, the CDR3 is TGTGCCACCCTAGCGGGAGGGCCGACAGATACGCAGTATTTT. This sequence encodes CATLAGGPTDTQYF.

The chain joins TRBV4-2 to TRBJ2-3, with TRBD1 matching 10 bases. The germline gives CDR1 LGHNA, CDR2 YNFKEQ. This CDR3 is built from 17 residues. Trimming removed 1 base from V and 0 bases from J; junction bases left unmatched: 4. CDR3 protein: CASSQGTGGPSTDTQYF. The CDR3 DNA follows: TGTGCCAGCAGCCAAGGGACAGGGGGACCTAGCACAGATACGCAGTATTTT.

In this sample, this clone turned up once. V gene TRBV4-2 combines with J gene TRBJ2-3; D perhaps matches TRBD1 (7 bases). The CDR3 is 18 residues long. CDR1 is LGHNA, CDR2 YNFKEQ, per germline. Deletions cut 0 bases from V and 4 bases from J, with 20 bases between. The CDR3 sequence is CASSQDWTRQGGADTQYF. The CDR3, as DNA: TGTGCCAGCAGCCAAGATTGGACCCGACAGGGAGGAGCAGATACGCAGTATTTT.

This chain links TRBV28 with TRBJ1-5; TRBD1 aligns across 9 bases. The junction had 9 bases not matched to a gene; V was cut back by 6 bases and J by 3 bases. In germline, CDR1 is MDHEN, CDR2 SYDVKM. This CDR3 contains 16 residues. The CDR3 here is CASRVSGQGNNQPQHF. Written as DNA, the CDR3 is TGTGCCAGCAGAGTTTCGGGACAGGGCAACAATCAGCCCCAGCATTTT.

The CDR3, as DNA: TGTGCCAGCAGTTACGCAGACAGTTCAACTGGCTACACCTTC. Translating gives CASSYADSSTGYTF. J is TRBJ1-2 and V is TRBV6-2 or TRBV6-3, with D perhaps TRBD1 (5 bases). V lost 2 bases, J lost 7 bases, and 14 bases lay in between. Germline V gene sequence: CDR1 MNHEY, CDR2 SVGEGT. The CDR3 is 14 amino acids.

The chain uses TRBV30 and TRBJ1-6; possible D gene TRBD1, 5 bases. This CDR3 is 12 amino acids long. V was shortened by 3 bases and J by 7 bases, with 7 bases between the two germline ends. Germline loops: CDR1 GTSNPN, CDR2 SVGIG (reference sequence). CDR3 in amino acids: CAWSRENSPLHF. In DNA form, the CDR3 reads TGTGCCTGGAGCAGGGAAAATTCACCCCTCCACTTT.